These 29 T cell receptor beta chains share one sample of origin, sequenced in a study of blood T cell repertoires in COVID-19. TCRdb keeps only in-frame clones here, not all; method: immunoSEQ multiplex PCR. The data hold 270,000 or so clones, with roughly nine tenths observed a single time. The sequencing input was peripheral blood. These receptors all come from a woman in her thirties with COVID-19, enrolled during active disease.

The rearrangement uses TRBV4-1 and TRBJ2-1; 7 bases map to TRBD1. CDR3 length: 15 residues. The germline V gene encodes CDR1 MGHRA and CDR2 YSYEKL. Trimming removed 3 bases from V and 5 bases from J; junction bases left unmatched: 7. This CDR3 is CASSHSTGVNNEQFF. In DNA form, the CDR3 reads TGCGCCAGCAGCCATTCAACAGGGGTCAACAATGAGCAGTTCTTC.

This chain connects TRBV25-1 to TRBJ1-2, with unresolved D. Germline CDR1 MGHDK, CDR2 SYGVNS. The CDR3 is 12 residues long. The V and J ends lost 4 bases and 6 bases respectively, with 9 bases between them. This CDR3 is CASSGQTNGYTF. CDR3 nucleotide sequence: TGTGCCAGCAGTGGGCAAACTAATGGCTACACCTTC.

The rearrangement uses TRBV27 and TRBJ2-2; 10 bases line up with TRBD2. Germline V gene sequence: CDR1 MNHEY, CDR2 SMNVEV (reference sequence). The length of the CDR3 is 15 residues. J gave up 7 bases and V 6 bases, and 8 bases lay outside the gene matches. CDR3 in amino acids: CASSSGLAPIGELFF. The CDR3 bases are TGTGCCAGCAGCTCGGGACTAGCGCCGATCGGGGAGCTGTTTTTT.

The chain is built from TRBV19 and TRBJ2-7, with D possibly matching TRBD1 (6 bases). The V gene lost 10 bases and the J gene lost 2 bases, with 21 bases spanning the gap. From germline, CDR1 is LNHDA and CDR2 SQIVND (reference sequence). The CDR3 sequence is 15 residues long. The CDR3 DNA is TGTGCCACCTCGCCCGGCCAGGGGTTAGCCTACGAGCAGTACTTC. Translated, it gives CATSPGQGLAYEQYF.

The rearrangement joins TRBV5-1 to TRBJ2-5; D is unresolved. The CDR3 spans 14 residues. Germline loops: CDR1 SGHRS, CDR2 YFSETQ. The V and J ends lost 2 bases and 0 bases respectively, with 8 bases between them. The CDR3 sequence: CASSFSVYQETQYF. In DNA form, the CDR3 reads TGCGCCAGCAGCTTCTCGGTGTACCAAGAGACCCAGTACTTC.

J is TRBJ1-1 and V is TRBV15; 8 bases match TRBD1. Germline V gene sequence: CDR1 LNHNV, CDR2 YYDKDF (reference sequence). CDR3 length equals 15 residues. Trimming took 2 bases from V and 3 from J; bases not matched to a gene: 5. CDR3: CATSRMTGVDTEAFF. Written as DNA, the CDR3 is TGTGCCACCAGCAGAATGACAGGGGTGGACACTGAAGCTTTCTTT.

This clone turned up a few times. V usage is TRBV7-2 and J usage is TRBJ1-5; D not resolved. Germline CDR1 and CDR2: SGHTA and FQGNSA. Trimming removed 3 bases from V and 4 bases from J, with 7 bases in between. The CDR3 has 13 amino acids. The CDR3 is CASSFQTNQPQHF. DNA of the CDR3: TGTGCCAGCAGCTTCCAAACTAATCAGCCCCAGCATTTT.

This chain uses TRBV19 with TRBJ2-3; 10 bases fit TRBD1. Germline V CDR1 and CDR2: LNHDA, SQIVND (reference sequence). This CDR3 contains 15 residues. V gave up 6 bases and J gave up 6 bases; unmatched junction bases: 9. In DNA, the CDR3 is TGTGCCAGTAGGGAGACAGGGGGCGGCAAGGATACGCAGTATTTT. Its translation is CASRETGGGKDTQYF.

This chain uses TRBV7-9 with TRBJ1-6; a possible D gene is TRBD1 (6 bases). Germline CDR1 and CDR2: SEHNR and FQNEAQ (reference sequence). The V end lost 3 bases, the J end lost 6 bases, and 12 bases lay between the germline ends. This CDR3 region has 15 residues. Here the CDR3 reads CASSLGQGLNSPLHF. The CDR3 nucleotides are TGTGCCAGCAGCTTGGGACAAGGGCTTAATTCACCCCTCCACTTT.

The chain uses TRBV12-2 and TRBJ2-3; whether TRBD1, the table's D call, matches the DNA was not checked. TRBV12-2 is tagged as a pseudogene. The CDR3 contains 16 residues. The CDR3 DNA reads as TGTGCAAGTCGCTTAGCGAAGGACAGGGCCACAGATACGCAGTATTTT. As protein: CASRLAKDRATDTQYF.

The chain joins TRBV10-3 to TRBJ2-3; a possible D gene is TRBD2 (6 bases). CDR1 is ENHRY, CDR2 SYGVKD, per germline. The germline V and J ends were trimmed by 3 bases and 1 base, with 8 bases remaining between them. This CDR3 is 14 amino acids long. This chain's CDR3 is CAISDRLGTDTQYF. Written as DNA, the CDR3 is TGTGCCATCAGTGATAGACTAGGCACAGATACGCAGTATTTT.

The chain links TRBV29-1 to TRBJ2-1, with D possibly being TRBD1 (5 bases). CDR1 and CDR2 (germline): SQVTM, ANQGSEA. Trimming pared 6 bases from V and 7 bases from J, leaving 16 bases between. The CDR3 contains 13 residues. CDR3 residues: CSVDTTTSNEQFF. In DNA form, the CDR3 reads TGCAGCGTGGACACGACGACGTCGAATGAGCAGTTCTTC.

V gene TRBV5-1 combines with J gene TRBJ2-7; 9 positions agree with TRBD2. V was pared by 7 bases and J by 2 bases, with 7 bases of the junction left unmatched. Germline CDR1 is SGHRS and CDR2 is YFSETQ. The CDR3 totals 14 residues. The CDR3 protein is CASRPGGGAYEQYF. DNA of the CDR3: TGCGCCAGCCGCCCGGGCGGGGGGGCCTACGAGCAGTACTTC.

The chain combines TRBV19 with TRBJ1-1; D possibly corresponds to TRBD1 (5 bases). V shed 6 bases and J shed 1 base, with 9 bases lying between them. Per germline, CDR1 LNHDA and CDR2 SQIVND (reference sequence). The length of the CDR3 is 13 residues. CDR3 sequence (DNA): TGTGCCAGTAGGGTGGGGCCGAACACTGAAGCTTTCTTT. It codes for CASRVGPNTEAFF.

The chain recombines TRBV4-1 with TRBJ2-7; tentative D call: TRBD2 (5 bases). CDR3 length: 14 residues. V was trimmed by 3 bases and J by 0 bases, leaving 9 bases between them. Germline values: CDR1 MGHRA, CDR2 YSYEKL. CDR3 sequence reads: CASSQETNSYEQYF. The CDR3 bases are TGCGCCAGCAGCCAGGAGACTAACTCCTACGAGCAGTACTTC.

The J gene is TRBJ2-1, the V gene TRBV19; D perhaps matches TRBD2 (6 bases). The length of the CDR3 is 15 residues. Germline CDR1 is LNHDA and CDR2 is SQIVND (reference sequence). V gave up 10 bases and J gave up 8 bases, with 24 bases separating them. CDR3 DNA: TGTGCCACTAAAACTACGGACTACCTACACGATGAGCAGTTCTTC. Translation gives CATKTTDYLHDEQFF. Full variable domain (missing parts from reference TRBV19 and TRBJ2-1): DGGITQSPKYLFRKEGQNVTLSCEQNLNHDAMYWYRQDPGQGLRLIYYSQIVNDFQKGDIAEGYSVSREKKESFPLTVTSAQKNPTAFYLCATKTTDYLHDEQFFGPGTRLTVL.

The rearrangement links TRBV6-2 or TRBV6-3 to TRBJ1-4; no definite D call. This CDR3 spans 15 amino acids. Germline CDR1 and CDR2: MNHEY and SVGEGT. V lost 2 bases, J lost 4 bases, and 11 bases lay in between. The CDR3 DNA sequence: TGTGCCAGCAGTTACAGCCCAGGCCTTAATGAAAAACTGTTTTTT. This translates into CASSYSPGLNEKLFF.

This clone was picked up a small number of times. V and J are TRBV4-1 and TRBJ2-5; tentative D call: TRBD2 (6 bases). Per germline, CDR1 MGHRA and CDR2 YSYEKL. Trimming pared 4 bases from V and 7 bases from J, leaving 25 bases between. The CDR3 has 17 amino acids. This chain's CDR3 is CASSRKITGELSGTQYF. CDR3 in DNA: TGCGCCAGCAGCCGCAAGATCACGGGGGAGTTGAGCGGGACCCAGTACTTC.

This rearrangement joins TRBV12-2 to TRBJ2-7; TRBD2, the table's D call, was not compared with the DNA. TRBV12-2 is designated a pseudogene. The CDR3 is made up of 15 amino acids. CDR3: CASRSVPGGTHEQYF. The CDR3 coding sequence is TGTGCAAGTCGCTCCGTTCCGGGGGGGACCCACGAGCAGTACTTC.

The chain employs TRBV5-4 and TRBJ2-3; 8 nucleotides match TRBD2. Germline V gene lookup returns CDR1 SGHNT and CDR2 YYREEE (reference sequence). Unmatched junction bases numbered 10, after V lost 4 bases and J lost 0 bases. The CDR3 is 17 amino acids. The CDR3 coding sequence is TGTGCCAGCAGCCCCTGGGCGGGGGGCCTCAGCACAGATACGCAGTATTTT. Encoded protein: CASSPWAGGLSTDTQYF.

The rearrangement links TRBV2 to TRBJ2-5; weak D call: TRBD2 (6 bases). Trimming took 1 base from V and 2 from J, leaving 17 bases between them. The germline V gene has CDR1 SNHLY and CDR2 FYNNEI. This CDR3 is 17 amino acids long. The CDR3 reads CASSEDWRDVTQETQYF. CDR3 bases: TGTGCCAGCAGTGAAGATTGGAGGGATGTGACTCAAGAGACCCAGTACTTC.

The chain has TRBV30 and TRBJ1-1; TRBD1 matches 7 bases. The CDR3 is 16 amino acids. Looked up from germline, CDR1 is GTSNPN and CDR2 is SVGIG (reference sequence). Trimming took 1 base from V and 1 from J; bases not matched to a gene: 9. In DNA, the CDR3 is TGTGCCTGGAGTGCAGAGGAGAGGGGGCAGAACACTGAAGCTTTCTTT. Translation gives CAWSAEERGQNTEAFF.

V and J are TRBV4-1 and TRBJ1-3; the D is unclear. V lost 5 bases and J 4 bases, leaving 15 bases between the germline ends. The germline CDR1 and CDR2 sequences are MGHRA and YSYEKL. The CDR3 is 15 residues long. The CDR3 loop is CASSGPAGIGNTIYF. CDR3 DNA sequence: TGCGCCAGCAGCGGCCCGGCCGGGATCGGAAACACCATATATTTT.

The DNA for the CDR3 is TGTGCCAGCAGCCATCGGAGCGGATACAATGAGCAGTTCTTC. Its protein product is CASSHRSGYNEQFF. This sequence joins TRBV4-2 and TRBJ2-1, with D tentatively TRBD2 (5 bases). V was shortened by 3 bases and J by 4 bases, with 10 bases between the two germline ends. CDR3 length: 14 amino acids. Germline CDR1 LGHNA, CDR2 YNFKEQ.

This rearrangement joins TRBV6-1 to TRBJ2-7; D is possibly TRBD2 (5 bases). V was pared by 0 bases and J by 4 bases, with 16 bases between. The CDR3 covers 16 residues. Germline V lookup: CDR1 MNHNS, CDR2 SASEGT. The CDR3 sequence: CASSEAKYGILYEQYF. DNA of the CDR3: TGTGCCAGCAGTGAAGCTAAGTACGGGATCTTATACGAGCAGTACTTC.

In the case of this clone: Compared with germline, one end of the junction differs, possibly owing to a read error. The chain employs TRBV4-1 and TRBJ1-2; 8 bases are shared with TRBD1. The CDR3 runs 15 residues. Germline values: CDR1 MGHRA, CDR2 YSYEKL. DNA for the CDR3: TGCGCCAGCAGCCGTGAACCGGGGGACAGGTCTCTCTTCCCCTTC. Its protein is CASSREPGDRSLFPF.

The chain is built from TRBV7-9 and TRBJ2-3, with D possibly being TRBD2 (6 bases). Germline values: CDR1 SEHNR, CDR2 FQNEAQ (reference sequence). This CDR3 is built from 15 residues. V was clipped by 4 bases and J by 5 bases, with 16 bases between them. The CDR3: CASSYRLVGVDTQYF. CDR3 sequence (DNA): TGTGCCAGCAGCTATCGACTAGTCGGGGTAGATACGCAGTATTTT.

The CDR3 is CASNHGNTEAFF. CDR3 nucleotide sequence: TGCGCCAGCAACCACGGGAACACTGAAGCTTTCTTT. The chain joins TRBV4-1 to TRBJ1-1; D remains ambiguous. The CDR3 runs 12 residues. V was shortened by 7 bases and J by 1 base, with 7 bases between the two germline ends. Germline CDR1 is MGHRA and CDR2 is YSYEKL.

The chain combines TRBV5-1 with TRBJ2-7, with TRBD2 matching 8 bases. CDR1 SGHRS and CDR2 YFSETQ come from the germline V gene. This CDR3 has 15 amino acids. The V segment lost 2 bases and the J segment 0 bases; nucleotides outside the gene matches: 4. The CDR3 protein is CASSLGGGNSYEQYF. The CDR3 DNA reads TGCGCCAGCAGCTTAGGCGGGGGGAACTCCTACGAGCAGTACTTC.